Listed below are T cell receptor beta chains from one sample, sequenced in a study of a mutant IDH1 vaccine in newly diagnosed glioma. Their recognized antigens are unknown. Profiling relied on immunoSEQ multiplex PCR, and the TCRdb table lists in-frame clones only, not all of them. The data show fewer than 100,000 clones, roughly 91% seen once. Specimen: PBMCs, collected from a glioma patient whose treatment included an IDH1 peptide vaccine. Source of these receptors: a woman aged 45-65 years with glioma. Both conserved end residues are part of each CDR3. The order of the fields is J gene, D gene, V gene, clone size, CDR3 DNA, CDR3 protein. A D gene is named only where the DNA matches it firmly. Clone size is given for some rows only: seen once, a few or many times, or a class if the clone is expanded.

J gene: TRBJ2-3; D gene: TRBD2; V gene: TRBV27; clone size: few; CDR3 DNA: TGTGCCAGCAGTCCGATAGCGGGAGTTCGCACAGATACGCAGTATTTT; CDR3 protein: CASSPIAGVRTDTQYF
J gene: TRBJ2-4; D gene: TRBD1; V gene: TRBV28; clone size: once; CDR3 DNA: TGTGCCAGCAGCGACAGGGGTTCGCTAGGGGCCAAAAACATTCAGTACTTC; CDR3 protein: CASSDRGSLGAKNIQYF
J gene: TRBJ1-2; D gene: .; V gene: TRBV7-3; clone size: once; CDR3 DNA: TGTGCCAGCAGCTTAAACACGGGGAACTATGGCTACACCTTC; CDR3 protein: CASSLNTGNYGYTF
J gene: TRBJ1-5; D gene: .; V gene: TRBV28; clone size: .; CDR3 DNA: TGTGCCAGCAGTTTATTACAGGGAGGTCAGCCCCAGCATTTT; CDR3 protein: CASSLLQGGQPQHF
J gene: TRBJ2-1; D gene: TRBD1; V gene: TRBV7-6; clone size: .; CDR3 DNA: TGTGCCAGCAGCCGACCTCGGACAGGGGAGAATGAGCAGTTCTTC; CDR3 protein: CASSRPRTGENEQFF
J gene: TRBJ2-7; D gene: .; V gene: TRBV7-6; clone size: .; CDR3 DNA: TGTGCCAGCAGCTTAGGACGGCTCTACGAGCAGTACTTC; CDR3 protein: CASSLGRLYEQYF
J gene: TRBJ2-1; D gene: TRBD2; V gene: TRBV10-3; clone size: .; CDR3 DNA: TGTGCCGTAACCGGGACTAGTTTCAATGAGCAGTTCTTC; CDR3 protein: CAVTGTSFNEQFF
J gene: TRBJ1-2; D gene: TRBD1; V gene: TRBV5-4; clone size: .; CDR3 DNA: TGTGCCAGCAGCACGGGACAGGGGATCTATGGCTACACCTTC; CDR3 protein: CASSTGQGIYGYTF
J gene: TRBJ1-1; D gene: TRBD1; V gene: TRBV7-9; clone size: .; CDR3 DNA: TGTGCCAGCAGCTCCTGGGACAGGGAGATTACTGAAGCTTTCTTT; CDR3 protein: CASSSWDREITEAFF
J gene: TRBJ2-3; D gene: TRBD1; V gene: TRBV7-7; clone size: .; CDR3 DNA: TGTGCTAGCAGCCGTGACAGGGGGCTCGGAGATACGCAGTATTTT; CDR3 protein: CASSRDRGLGDTQYF
J gene: TRBJ1-2; D gene: .; V gene: TRBV20-1; clone size: .; CDR3 DNA: TGCAGTGCTAGAGTAGGTGGCTACACCTTC; CDR3 protein: CSARVGGYTF
J gene: TRBJ1-2; D gene: .; V gene: TRBV4-2; clone size: few; CDR3 DNA: TGTGCCAGCAGCCATGCGAACAGAAGAGCTAACTATGGCTACACCTTC; CDR3 protein: CASSHANRRANYGYTF
J gene: TRBJ2-1; D gene: .; V gene: TRBV27; clone size: .; CDR3 DNA: TGTGCCAGCAGTTTAGCCCCCCGGGGCCCACCTAGATACAATGAGCAGTTCTTC; CDR3 protein: CASSLAPRGPPRYNEQFF
J gene: TRBJ1-1; D gene: .; V gene: TRBV4-2; clone size: few; CDR3 DNA: TGTGCCAGCAGCTCGGCGGGCCTGGCTTTCTTT; CDR3 protein: CASSSAGLAFF
J gene: TRBJ2-2; D gene: .; V gene: TRBV7-6; clone size: .; CDR3 DNA: TGTGCCAGCAGCCCTTGGACAGACAACACCGGGGAGCTGTTTTTT; CDR3 protein: CASSPWTDNTGELFF
J gene: TRBJ1-1; D gene: .; V gene: TRBV29-1; clone size: .; CDR3 DNA: TGCAGCGCGGGGTTACCGCTGAACACTGAAGCTTTCTTT; CDR3 protein: CSAGLPLNTEAFF
J gene: TRBJ1-2; D gene: .; V gene: TRBV27; clone size: .; CDR3 DNA: TGTGCCAGCAGTTTTACAGAGAACTATGGCTACACCTTC; CDR3 protein: CASSFTENYGYTF
J gene: TRBJ2-3; D gene: TRBD2; V gene: TRBV11-2; clone size: .; CDR3 DNA: TGTGCCAGCAGCCCTAGCGGAAGCACAGATACGCAGTATTTT; CDR3 protein: CASSPSGSTDTQYF
J gene: TRBJ1-2; D gene: .; V gene: TRBV14; clone size: .; CDR3 DNA: TGTGCCAGCAGCAGGGCGCTGGCTAACTATGGCTACACCTTC; CDR3 protein: CASSRALANYGYTF
J gene: TRBJ2-1; D gene: TRBD2; V gene: TRBV4-2; clone size: .; CDR3 DNA: TGTGCCAGCAGCCAAGAGTGGGATGCAGGGCTAGCGGAATACAATGAGCAGTTCTTC; CDR3 protein: CASSQEWDAGLAEYNEQFF
J gene: TRBJ2-7; D gene: TRBD1; V gene: TRBV30; clone size: .; CDR3 DNA: TGTGCCTGGGCGGACAGGGGGCGACAGTACTTC; CDR3 protein: CAWADRGRQYF
J gene: TRBJ2-7; D gene: .; V gene: TRBV19; clone size: .; CDR3 DNA: TGTGCCAGTAGTACCCTCTTGGGGAGTGTTGGCGAGCAGTACTTC; CDR3 protein: CASSTLLGSVGEQYF
J gene: TRBJ1-2; D gene: TRBD1; V gene: TRBV29-1; clone size: .; CDR3 DNA: TGCAGCGTCGGGACAGGGATTGATGGCTACACCTTC; CDR3 protein: CSVGTGIDGYTF
J gene: TRBJ2-7; D gene: TRBD1; V gene: TRBV6-6; clone size: .; CDR3 DNA: TGTGCCAGCAGATGGACAGGGGAGGAGTACTACGAGCAGTACTTC; CDR3 protein: CASRWTGEEYYEQYF
J gene: TRBJ2-7; D gene: TRBD2; V gene: TRBV6-5; clone size: .; CDR3 DNA: TGTGCCAGCAGCCCCCGGGGGGTATACGAGCAGTACTTC; CDR3 protein: CASSPRGVYEQYF
J gene: TRBJ1-6; D gene: .; V gene: TRBV13; clone size: .; CDR3 DNA: TGTGCCAGCACCCGGGGCGGGGGAGTCTCTAATTCACCCCTCCACTTT; CDR3 protein: CASTRGGGVSNSPLHF
J gene: TRBJ2-1; D gene: TRBD1; V gene: TRBV7-8; clone size: .; CDR3 DNA: TGTGCCAGCAGCTTATACCGGACAGGGGGCTACAATGAGCAGTTCTTC; CDR3 protein: CASSLYRTGGYNEQFF
J gene: TRBJ2-1; D gene: TRBD2; V gene: TRBV2; clone size: .; CDR3 DNA: TGTGCCAGCAGTGCGTGGGAGGGCCGAGTCGGGCAGTTCTTC; CDR3 protein: CASSAWEGRVGQFF
J gene: TRBJ2-3; D gene: TRBD2; V gene: TRBV10-1; clone size: .; CDR3 DNA: TGCGCCAGCAGTTCCGGACTAGCGGGTCGCACAGATACGCAGTATTTT; CDR3 protein: CASSSGLAGRTDTQYF
J gene: TRBJ2-4; D gene: .; V gene: TRBV28; clone size: .; CDR3 DNA: TGTGCCAGCAGTCCGATAACGGGGGTAAACATTCAGTACTTC; CDR3 protein: CASSPITGVNIQYF
J gene: TRBJ2-3; D gene: TRBD2; V gene: TRBV5-5; clone size: .; CDR3 DNA: TGTGCCAGCAGCTTGGCCCCTAGCGGGAGGGCAGATACGCAGTATTTT; CDR3 protein: CASSLAPSGRADTQYF
J gene: TRBJ2-7; D gene: .; V gene: TRBV5-1; clone size: .; CDR3 DNA: TGCGCCAGCAGCACGGAGGGGGCCGAGCAGTACTTC; CDR3 protein: CASSTEGAEQYF
J gene: TRBJ1-5; D gene: .; V gene: TRBV29-1; clone size: .; CDR3 DNA: TGCAGCGTCGGGGGTAATAGCAATCAGCCCCAGCATTTT; CDR3 protein: CSVGGNSNQPQHF
J gene: TRBJ2-7; D gene: .; V gene: TRBV7-9; clone size: .; CDR3 DNA: TGTGCCAGCAGCTTGACAGCCTACGAGCAGTACTTC; CDR3 protein: CASSLTAYEQYF
J gene: TRBJ1-4; D gene: .; V gene: TRBV30; clone size: .; CDR3 DNA: TGTGCCTGGAGGCCGGGCCCCTTTGCCGAAAAACTGTTTTTT; CDR3 protein: CAWRPGPFAEKLFF
J gene: TRBJ1-1; D gene: .; V gene: TRBV9; clone size: .; CDR3 DNA: TGTGCCAGCAGCGTAGAAACGGGCACTGAAGCTTTCTTT; CDR3 protein: CASSVETGTEAFF
J gene: TRBJ1-1; D gene: .; V gene: TRBV10-3; clone size: .; CDR3 DNA: TGTGCCATCAGTGATAATCCCAGGGGTGAAGCTTTCTTT; CDR3 protein: CAISDNPRGEAFF
J gene: TRBJ2-7; D gene: .; V gene: TRBV6-1; clone size: .; CDR3 DNA: TGTGCCAGCAGTGGTCAGGGACCAACCTACGAGCAGTACTTC; CDR3 protein: CASSGQGPTYEQYF
J gene: TRBJ2-7; D gene: TRBD2; V gene: TRBV5-1; clone size: .; CDR3 DNA: TGCGCCAGCAGCTTGGGGGAGCGGGGAATCTCCTACGAGCAGTACTTC; CDR3 protein: CASSLGERGISYEQYF
J gene: TRBJ2-1; D gene: .; V gene: TRBV27; clone size: .; CDR3 DNA: TGTGCCAGCAGTTTTGGAGCGGAGAGCTCCTACAATGAGCAGTTCTTC; CDR3 protein: CASSFGAESSYNEQFF
J gene: TRBJ2-7; D gene: .; V gene: TRBV5-1; clone size: .; CDR3 DNA: TGCGCCAGCAGCTTGCCCAGGGGCGACGAGCAGTACTTC; CDR3 protein: CASSLPRGDEQYF
J gene: TRBJ2-3; D gene: .; V gene: TRBV28; clone size: .; CDR3 DNA: TGTGCCAGCAGTTGGATCGGGGGCGAGAACACAGATACGCAGTATTTT; CDR3 protein: CASSWIGGENTDTQYF
J gene: TRBJ1-1; D gene: .; V gene: TRBV15; clone size: .; CDR3 DNA: TGTGCCACCAGCAGAGGGCCGGGCGAAGCTTTCTTT; CDR3 protein: CATSRGPGEAFF
J gene: TRBJ2-2; D gene: .; V gene: TRBV10-2; clone size: .; CDR3 DNA: TGCGCCAGCAGTGAGGCCACCGGGGAGCTGTTTTTT; CDR3 protein: CASSEATGELFF
J gene: TRBJ2-1; D gene: TRBD2; V gene: TRBV15; clone size: .; CDR3 DNA: TGTGCCACCAGCAGAGATTTGACAGCCGGGACTAGTTCGTTCTTC; CDR3 protein: CATSRDLTAGTSSFF
J gene: TRBJ2-1; D gene: TRBD2; V gene: TRBV7-2; clone size: .; CDR3 DNA: TGTGCCAGCAGCTTAGCGGGAGGGCCCTACAATGAGCAGTTCTTC; CDR3 protein: CASSLAGGPYNEQFF
J gene: TRBJ1-5; D gene: TRBD1; V gene: TRBV27; clone size: .; CDR3 DNA: TGTGCCAGCAGCCTAATTGGACAGGAGGAGACCCAGCCCCAGCATTTT; CDR3 protein: CASSLIGQEETQPQHF
J gene: TRBJ1-5; D gene: .; V gene: TRBV10-3; clone size: .; CDR3 DNA: TGTGCCATCAGTGATCTGATTGATAGCAATCAGCCCCAGCATTTT; CDR3 protein: CAISDLIDSNQPQHF